These 22 T cell receptor beta chains were all obtained from the same sample, sequenced in a study of T-cell reconstitution after alpha-beta-depleted transplantation in children. Unique molecular identifiers were incorporated when the TCRbeta library was constructed. TCRdb reanalysed the PCR reads using MiXCR and keeps one entry per CDR3 protein. The sample shows 350,000 to 400,000 distinct CDR3 sequences, approximately 20% of them seen only once. The sequenced sample was PBMCs from the stem cell graft donor, obtained from the stem cell graft. These TCRs come from a human donor who donated a stem cell graft to a child with acute myeloid leukemia.

This clonotype has ten or more counts. Here the CDR3 reads CSAPGTMETQYF. DNA for the CDR3: TGCAGTGCCCCCGGGACAATGGAGACCCAGTACTTC. V and J are TRBV20-1 and TRBJ2-5, with a tentative D call TRBD1 (6 bases). Germline V lookup: CDR1 DFQATT, CDR2 SNEGSKA (reference sequence). V was pared by 6 bases and J by 5 bases, with 13 bases between. The CDR3 contains 12 residues.

This sequence joins TRBV29-1 and TRBJ2-5; D is unresolved. Germline loops: CDR1 SQVTM, CDR2 ANQGSEA. CDR3 length: 13 residues. CDR3 coding DNA: TGCAGTATTTTCGGCTATGAGGCTGAGACCCAGTACTTC. This encodes CSIFGYEAETQYF.

The genes are TRBV5-1 and TRBJ2-5; maybe TRBD1 (7 bases). CDR3 size: 16 residues. V gave up 3 bases and J gave up 2 bases, with 17 bases separating them. The germline CDR1 and CDR2 sequences are SGHRS and YFSETQ. CDR3 amino acids: CASSSAAGQIQETQYF. DNA of the CDR3: TGCGCCAGCAGCTCCGCCGCGGGACAGATACAAGAGACCCAGTACTTC.

This chain joins TRBV12-3 or TRBV12-4 and TRBJ2-2, with D unclear. There are 13 residues in the CDR3. V shed 7 bases and J shed 5 bases, with 11 bases lying between them. The CDR3 sequence is CASNTRRTGELFF. The DNA of the CDR3 is TGTGCCAGCAATACAAGGAGAACCGGGGAGCTGTTTTTT.

This clonotype showed up many times. This chain joins TRBV5-1 and TRBJ2-7; 11 nucleotides line up with TRBD2. The V and J ends lost 4 bases and 1 base, in that order; junction bases with no gene match: 4. Germline assignment: CDR1 SGHRS and CDR2 YFSETQ. This CDR3 contains 15 residues. The CDR3 bases are TGCGCCAGCAGCCACGGGACTAGCGGTTCCTACGAGCAGTACTTC. It yields the protein CASSHGTSGSYEQYF.

In its sample, this clonotype was seen a few times. The V call is TRBV20-1, the J call TRBJ2-7, with D maybe TRBD1 (5 bases). From germline, CDR1 is DFQATT and CDR2 SNEGSKA (reference sequence). V was cut by 0 bases and J by 0 bases, with 18 bases left in between. There are 17 residues in the CDR3. The DNA of the CDR3 is TGCAGTGCTAGAGATGATTCGCACAGGCTATCCTCCTACGAGCAGTACTTC. Protein product: CSARDDSHRLSSYEQYF.

This clonotype was seen repeatedly, ten times or more. The V call is TRBV15, the J call TRBJ2-7; possible D gene TRBD1, 5 bases. The CDR3 spans 14 residues. V was clipped by 0 bases and J by 4 bases, with 10 bases between them. CDR1 and CDR2 (germline): LNHNV, YYDKDF (reference sequence). The CDR3 bases are TGTGCCACCAGCAGAGATATATCAGGGTACGAGCAGTACTTC. Amino acid sequence: CATSRDISGYEQYF.

CDR3 residues: CATSPSREPGETQYF. The CDR3 coding sequence is TGTGCCACCAGTCCTAGTCGTGAGCCGGGAGAGACCCAGTACTTC. The V and J genes are TRBV24-1 and TRBJ2-5; D ambiguous. Germline V gives CDR1 KGHDR, CDR2 SFDVKD. This CDR3 is built from 15 residues. Trimming pared 6 bases from V and 4 bases from J, leaving 17 bases between.

This clonotype was counted once. The CDR3 sequence: CASSRGFPEAFF. CDR3 coding DNA: TGTGCCAGCAGCCGAGGTTTCCCTGAAGCTTTCTTT. The rearrangement uses TRBV28 and TRBJ1-1; D is unresolved. V was shortened by 6 bases and J by 6 bases, with 11 bases between the two germline ends. CDR1 and CDR2 from the germline V gene are MDHEN and SYDVKM. This CDR3 region has 12 residues.

The chain links TRBV7-2 to TRBJ1-5; the match to TRBD1 covers 7 bases. Per germline, CDR1 SGHTA and CDR2 FQGNSA. The J segment lost 4 bases and the V segment lost 3 bases, leaving 3 bases of the junction unmatched. The CDR3 has 14 residues. The CDR3: CASSFGQVNQPQHF. The DNA of the CDR3 is TGTGCCAGCAGCTTCGGACAGGTTAATCAGCCCCAGCATTTT.

The chain combines TRBV12-3 or TRBV12-4 with TRBJ1-5; no firm D call. The CDR3 totals 15 residues. The V end was cut by 6 bases, the J end by 0 bases, with 12 bases between. CDR3 nucleotides: TGTGCCAGCAGAATTACTACAGTTAGCAATCAGCCCCAGCATTTT. This encodes CASRITTVSNQPQHF.

As DNA, the CDR3 is TGTGCCAGCAGTTTGACAGGGGGCGTCATCGATGAGCAGTTCTTC. Residues: CASSLTGGVIDEQFF. The chain carries TRBV6-5 and TRBJ2-1, with 10 bases that match TRBD1. From germline, CDR1 is MNHEY and CDR2 SVGAGI. This CDR3 has 15 residues. V gave up 4 bases and J gave up 8 bases; unmatched junction bases: 8.

The rearrangement joins TRBV7-2 to TRBJ2-4, with D possibly matching TRBD1 (6 bases). The ends were cut back, 1 base at V and 1 base at J, with 11 bases in the middle. Germline V gives CDR1 SGHTA, CDR2 FQGNSA. The CDR3 totals 16 residues. The CDR3, as DNA: TGTGCCAGCAGCTTAGTGCCAGGGGACGCCAAAAACATTCAGTACTTC. Protein sequence: CASSLVPGDAKNIQYF.

In regard to this clonotype: Germline and junction disagree at one end, which may indicate a read error. V is TRBV12-3 or TRBV12-4 and J is TRBJ1-5; no firm D call. CDR3 length: 14 amino acids. The CDR3 here is CASSFSGGNQPRHF. The CDR3 DNA is TGTGCCAGCAGTTTCTCCGGTGGCAATCAGCCCCGGCATTTT.

This clonotype appeared a few times. The genes are TRBV4-2 and TRBJ2-7; D is possibly TRBD2 (5 bases). Trimming stripped 5 bases from V and 6 bases from J, with 17 bases between. Germline loops: CDR1 LGHNA, CDR2 YNFKEQ. This CDR3 has 14 amino acids. DNA of the CDR3: TGTGCCAGCAGCGTGGACTCCATGGGTGGCGAGCAGTACTTC. Translated, it gives CASSVDSMGGEQYF.

This clonotype was counted a few times. The chain uses TRBV20-1 and TRBJ1-6; no reliable D call. Trimming took off 0 bases at V and 9 bases at J, with 15 bases between the two ends. In germline, CDR1 is DFQATT, CDR2 SNEGSKA (reference sequence). CDR3 length: 15 amino acids. The CDR3 DNA follows: TGCAGTGCTAGAGAACGCACAACGGGGAGTTCACCCCTCCACTTT. Protein product: CSARERTTGSSPLHF.

This clonotype was found many times. The V call is TRBV5-1, the J call TRBJ2-1, with 7 nucleotides matching TRBD2. Per germline, CDR1 SGHRS and CDR2 YFSETQ. The CDR3 is 15 residues long. V was pared by 0 bases and J by 5 bases, with 5 bases of the junction left unmatched. As DNA, the CDR3 is TGCGCCAGCAGCTTGGAACTAGCGACACACAATGAGCAGTTCTTC. It specifies CASSLELATHNEQFF.

The chain uses TRBV7-2 and TRBJ2-1, with TRBD2 matching 11 bases. V shed 8 bases and J 6 bases; nucleotides not matched to a gene: 9. This CDR3 contains 15 residues. CDR1 SGHTA and CDR2 FQGNSA come from the germline V gene. The CDR3 is CASVPLLAGGNEQFF. CDR3 coding DNA: TGTGCCAGCGTTCCTTTGCTAGCGGGAGGCAATGAGCAGTTCTTC.

V is TRBV12-5 and J is TRBJ1-5, with TRBD1 as a possible D gene (5 bases). The CDR3 runs to 13 residues. Looked up from germline, CDR1 is LGHNT and CDR2 is FRNRAP. Trimming removed 1 base at V and 5 bases at J, with 6 bases between. CDR3 coding DNA: TGTGCTAGTGGTTTGGCAGGGTATCAGCCCCAGCATTTT. This encodes CASGLAGYQPQHF.

A note on this clonotype: This may stem from a read error, because a much larger clone lies one nucleotide away. The rearrangement uses TRBV7-2 and TRBJ2-1; 9 bases align to TRBD1. The V and J ends lost 8 bases and 9 bases, in that order; junction bases with no gene match: 14. Germline-derived CDR1 and CDR2 are SGHTA and FQGNSA. CDR3 length: 15 residues. CDR3 sequence: CASRLPGQGWCEQFF. CDR3 in DNA: TGTGCCAGCCGACTACCGGGACAGGGATGGTGTGAGCAGTTCTTC.

The chain employs TRBV7-2 and TRBJ2-5, with TRBD1 matching over 9 bases. Germline V lookup: CDR1 SGHTA, CDR2 FQGNSA. The CDR3 is 15 amino acids. After removal of 5 bases from V and 5 bases from J, the junction contained 9 bases not matched to a gene. CDR3 sequence: CASSQRGQGWETQYF. The CDR3 DNA follows: TGTGCCAGCAGCCAAAGAGGACAGGGGTGGGAGACCCAGTACTTC.

This clonotype was seen ten or more times. The V gene is TRBV20-1, the J gene TRBJ2-1; the D is unclear. Between the trimmed V and J ends, which lost 6 bases and 0 bases, there was a span of 18 bases. Germline loops: CDR1 DFQATT, CDR2 SNEGSKA (reference sequence). This CDR3 is 16 amino acids long. Here the CDR3 reads CSADLRFKSSYNEQFF. The CDR3 nucleotides read TGCAGTGCGGACCTGAGATTTAAAAGCTCCTACAATGAGCAGTTCTTC.